These T cell receptor beta chains were read from a single sample in a study of blood T cell repertoires in COVID-19. Data came from immunoSEQ multiplex PCR; TCRdb stores just in-frame clones and leaves some out. Of approximately 300,000 clones in the sample, around four fifths are singletons; the top ten hold approximately 3.8%. The specimen sequenced was peripheral blood. The receptors shown here come from a woman aged 45 to 65 with active or convalescent COVID-19. Both conserved end residues are part of each CDR3. Fields, in order: V gene, J gene, D gene, clone size, CDR3 DNA, CDR3 protein. A D gene is named only where the DNA matches it firmly. Clone size is given for some rows only: seen once, a few or many times, or a class if the clone is expanded.

V: TRBV3-1/TRBV3-2; J: TRBJ2-1; D: TRBD2; size: .; DNA: TGTGCCAGCAGCCAAGACGTAGCGGGAGTGGGTGAGCAGTTCTTC; CDR3: CASSQDVAGVGEQFF
V: TRBV7-2; J: TRBJ1-2; D: TRBD1; size: many; DNA: TGTGCCAGCAGGCCGGGACAGGGGGGCTATGGCTACACCTTC; CDR3: CASRPGQGGYGYTF
V: TRBV29-1; J: TRBJ1-2; D: .; size: .; DNA: TGCAGCGTTTATGGGGAGGGTGCCTCGGGCTATGGCTACACCTTC; CDR3: CSVYGEGASGYGYTF
V: TRBV5-4; J: TRBJ1-2; D: .; size: once; DNA: TGTGCCAGCAGCTTGGGTGGGAGGACTAACTATGGCTACACCTTC; CDR3: CASSLGGRTNYGYTF
V: TRBV9; J: TRBJ2-3; D: TRBD2; size: .; DNA: TGTGCCAGCAGCAAACTACCGGGACTAGCACCGTATTTT; CDR3: CASSKLPGLAPYF
V: TRBV7-2; J: TRBJ2-7; D: TRBD2; size: once; DNA: TGTGCCAGCAGCCACTTCGGGAGGGGAGGTGGAGAGCAGTACTTC; CDR3: CASSHFGRGGGEQYF
V: TRBV18; J: TRBJ2-2; D: .; size: .; DNA: TGTGCCAGCTCACCGAGACTTCTTAACACCGGGGAGCTGTTTTTT; CDR3: CASSPRLLNTGELFF
V: TRBV5-6; J: TRBJ1-5; D: TRBD1; size: .; DNA: TGTGCCAGCAGCTGGGGGACAGGGGAAGGTCAGCCCCAGCATTTT; CDR3: CASSWGTGEGQPQHF
V: TRBV5-6; J: TRBJ1-3; D: .; size: .; DNA: TGTGCCAGCAGTGGACAGCCTGGAAACACCATATATTTT; CDR3: CASSGQPGNTIYF
V: TRBV19; J: TRBJ1-2; D: TRBD1; size: .; DNA: TGTGCCAGTGAGGGACAGGGATACTATGGCTACACCTTC; CDR3: CASEGQGYYGYTF
V: TRBV19; J: TRBJ1-5; D: .; size: .; DNA: TGTGCCAGTAGTCACACCCCCCCTCCGTCCAATCAGCCCCAGCATTTT; CDR3: CASSHTPPPSNQPQHF
V: TRBV10-2; J: TRBJ2-1; D: TRBD2; size: .; DNA: TGCGCCAGCAGGACTAGCGGGAGTCTTCCGGAGCAGTTCTTC; CDR3: CASRTSGSLPEQFF
V: TRBV29-1; J: TRBJ1-2; D: .; size: .; DNA: TGCAGCGTCCAAGATGGGGGCGGGAACTATGGCTACACCTTC; CDR3: CSVQDGGGNYGYTF
V: TRBV7-9; J: TRBJ1-1; D: .; size: .; DNA: TGTGCCAGCAGCTTATTAGGGGCAGCGTACACTGAAGCTTTCTTT; CDR3: CASSLLGAAYTEAFF
V: TRBV27; J: TRBJ1-5; D: TRBD1; size: .; DNA: TGTGCCAGCAGACAGGGGGCATCCGGACAGCCCCAGCATTTT; CDR3: CASRQGASGQPQHF
V: TRBV27; J: TRBJ2-7; D: .; size: .; DNA: TGTGCCAGCAGCATCGGGGGACAGTCCTACGAGCAGTACTTC; CDR3: CASSIGGQSYEQYF
V: TRBV27; J: TRBJ1-6; D: .; size: .; DNA: TGTGCCAGCAGTTTACTCGGACAGAGGTTCTATAATTCACCCCTCCACTTT; CDR3: CASSLLGQRFYNSPLHF
V: TRBV18; J: TRBJ2-7; D: .; size: once; DNA: TGTGCCAGCTCACAGTTGAGTTTCCACGAGCAGTACTTC; CDR3: CASSQLSFHEQYF
V: TRBV3-1/TRBV3-2; J: TRBJ2-7; D: TRBD2; size: .; DNA: TGTGCCAGCAGCCCCAGCCCCGGACTAGCGGGAGCCGATAACGAGCAGTACTTC; CDR3: CASSPSPGLAGADNEQYF
V: TRBV24-1; J: TRBJ2-2; D: .; size: .; DNA: TGTGCCACCAGTGATTTCGGATCCGGGCAGGGGTATACCGGGGAGCTGTTTTTT; CDR3: CATSDFGSGQGYTGELFF
V: TRBV5-1; J: TRBJ2-3; D: TRBD1; size: .; DNA: TGCGCCAGCAGCTCCACAGGGGGTAGCACAGATACGCAGTATTTT; CDR3: CASSSTGGSTDTQYF
V: TRBV28; J: TRBJ2-1; D: .; size: .; DNA: TGTGCCAGCAGTTCGGGAGCCGATAGCTCCTACAATGAGCAGTTCTTC; CDR3: CASSSGADSSYNEQFF
V: TRBV15; J: TRBJ1-1; D: TRBD1; size: .; DNA: TGTGCCACCAGCAGGGGGACAGGGACGAACACTGAAGCTTTCTTT; CDR3: CATSRGTGTNTEAFF
V: TRBV25-1; J: TRBJ2-7; D: TRBD1; size: once; DNA: TGTGCCAGCAGTCCCCGTTCCGGGACAGGGGGACACGAGCAGTACTTC; CDR3: CASSPRSGTGGHEQYF
V: TRBV18; J: TRBJ2-3; D: .; size: .; DNA: TGTGCCAGCTCACCACTACCACACACAGATACGCAGTATTTT; CDR3: CASSPLPHTDTQYF
V: TRBV28; J: TRBJ1-6; D: .; size: .; DNA: TGTGCCAGCAGTTTGGGGGGAACACGGCGGCCCCTCCACTTT; CDR3: CASSLGGTRRPLHF
V: TRBV7-6; J: TRBJ1-1; D: TRBD1; size: .; DNA: TGTGCCAGCAGCTTAAATGGACAGGTAAACACTGAAGCTTTCTTT; CDR3: CASSLNGQVNTEAFF
V: TRBV18; J: TRBJ1-1; D: .; size: .; DNA: TGTGCCAGCTCACCACCCTTGAACACTGAAGCTTTCTTT; CDR3: CASSPPLNTEAFF
V: TRBV28; J: TRBJ1-1; D: TRBD1; size: .; DNA: TGTGCCAGCAGTTTGGGGACAGGGGGCGCCGGAGAAGCTTTCTTT; CDR3: CASSLGTGGAGEAFF
V: TRBV19; J: TRBJ1-1; D: TRBD1; size: .; DNA: TGTGCCAGTAGTGAATCTCCGGGACAGACTATGAACACTGAAGCTTTCTTT; CDR3: CASSESPGQTMNTEAFF
V: TRBV19; J: TRBJ1-4; D: TRBD1; size: .; DNA: TGTGCCAGTAGTATAGGGGACAGATATTTTGAAAAACTGTTTTTT; CDR3: CASSIGDRYFEKLFF
V: TRBV19; J: TRBJ2-1; D: TRBD2; size: .; DNA: TGTGCCAGTACCCGGGAACTAGCGGGAGTCGGTAATGAGCAGTTCTTC; CDR3: CASTRELAGVGNEQFF
V: TRBV29-1; J: TRBJ2-1; D: TRBD2; size: .; DNA: TGCAGCGTTGTACTAGCGGGAGAAAGAATTTGGCGAAATGAGCAGTTCTTC; CDR3: CSVVLAGERIWRNEQFF
V: TRBV9; J: TRBJ1-1; D: .; size: .; DNA: TGTGCCAGCAGCGCCTACAGGGCGAACACTGAAGCTTTCTTT; CDR3: CASSAYRANTEAFF
V: TRBV5-1; J: TRBJ2-7; D: .; size: .; DNA: TGCGCCAGCAGTCTTATTACAGGGTCAGGCGAGCAGTACTTC; CDR3: CASSLITGSGEQYF
V: TRBV5-1; J: TRBJ2-7; D: .; size: .; DNA: TGCGCCAGCCGGTCGACGCATGGACAGGAGACTAGCTCCTACGAGCAGTACTTC; CDR3: CASRSTHGQETSSYEQYF
V: TRBV14; J: TRBJ1-4; D: .; size: .; DNA: TGTGCCAGCAGCCAAGCGGGGAGGCGGTTTGAAAAACTGTTTTTT; CDR3: CASSQAGRRFEKLFF